Shown below are 16 T cell receptor beta chains from a single sample sequenced in a study of blood T cell repertoires in COVID-19. Clones were read by immunoSEQ multiplex PCR, and TCRdb kept only the in-frame ones, dropping some. The top ten hold 1% of the sample, which has fewer than 350,000 clones, approximately 86% seen once. Sequenced: PBMCs or T cells enriched from blood (not recorded which). All receptors come from a woman aged 25 to 39 who had recovered from COVID-19.

This clone was picked up one time. The rearrangement joins TRBV7-3 to TRBJ2-5, with TRBD1 identical over 7 bases. CDR1 and CDR2 from the germline V gene are SGHTA and FQGTGA. The CDR3 covers 15 residues. V lost 5 bases to trimming and J lost 4 bases; unmatched junction nucleotides: 10. In DNA, the CDR3 is TGTGCCAGCAGCCTACAGGGGTCTCGAGCAGAGACCCAGTACTTC. Translation gives CASSLQGSRAETQYF.

In this sample, this clone turned up a few times. The chain combines TRBV2 with TRBJ2-3, with 11 bases that match TRBD2. V trimming: 4 bases; J trimming: 11 bases; junction bases outside the gene matches: 2. Germline CDR1 is SNHLY and CDR2 is FYNNEI. The CDR3 contains 12 residues. CDR3 protein: CASSASGGMQYF. The DNA of the CDR3 is TGTGCCAGCAGTGCTAGCGGGGGGATGCAGTATTTT. The full variable domain, its missing parts supplied by reference TRBV2 and TRBJ2-3, is EPEVTQTPSHQVTQMGQEVILRCVPISNHLYFYWYRQILGQKVEFLVSFYNNEISEKSEIFDDQFSVERPDGSNFTLKIRSTKLEDSAMYFCASSASGGMQYFGPGTRLTVL.

The genes are TRBV5-1 and TRBJ2-7; 9 bases are a match to TRBD1. Germline V gene sequence: CDR1 SGHRS, CDR2 YFSETQ. CDR3 length: 14 amino acids. The V segment lost 4 bases and the J segment 3 bases; nucleotides outside the gene matches: 5. The chain's CDR3 is CASSRDRVLYEQYF. CDR3 DNA sequence: TGCGCCAGCAGCCGGGACAGGGTGCTCTACGAGCAGTACTTC.

The chain combines TRBV2 with TRBJ2-7; 7 bases are a match to TRBD1. The CDR3 totals 13 residues. Germline V gives CDR1 SNHLY, CDR2 FYNNEI. The V gene end was trimmed by 6 bases and the J gene end by 3 bases; junction bases not matched to a gene: 5. This CDR3 is CASRKTGVYEQYF. The CDR3 region has the DNA TGTGCCAGCAGGAAAACAGGGGTCTACGAGCAGTACTTC.

This clone was recorded a few times. The J gene is TRBJ2-1, the V gene TRBV5-6, with D perhaps matching TRBD2 (6 bases). V shed 0 bases and J shed 10 bases, with 8 bases lying between them. Germline-derived CDR1 and CDR2 are SGHDT and YYEEEE. The CDR3 covers 12 residues. The CDR3 reads CASSLGRGEQFF. As DNA, the CDR3 is TGTGCCAGCAGCTTGGGGCGGGGAGAGCAGTTCTTC.

The V gene is TRBV5-1, the J gene TRBJ1-3, with TRBD1 as a possible D gene (5 bases). With 4 bases removed from V and 0 bases from J, the gap between germline ends came to 17 bases. CDR3 length equals 17 residues. Germline-derived CDR1 and CDR2 are SGHRS and YFSETQ. This chain's CDR3 is CASSPVRLDSSGNTIYF. The CDR3 nucleotides are TGCGCCAGCAGCCCCGTAAGACTCGACAGCTCTGGAAACACCATATATTTT.

This chain uses TRBV28 with TRBJ1-2; D perhaps matches TRBD1 (6 bases). V was trimmed by 7 bases and J by 5 bases, leaving 20 bases between them. In germline, CDR1 is MDHEN, CDR2 SYDVKM. This CDR3 has 15 residues. The CDR3 region has the DNA TGTGCCAGCACCGAACCTGGGGGGGGCCTTTATGGCTACACCTTC. Protein sequence: CASTEPGGGLYGYTF.

V usage is TRBV10-3 and J usage is TRBJ1-3; 9 nucleotides align to TRBD1. J gave up 4 bases and V 0 bases, and 16 bases lay outside the gene matches. The CDR3 is 20 residues long. CDR1 ENHRY and CDR2 SYGVKD come from the germline V gene. The CDR3 region is CAISESRRGGTGTPGNTIYF. The CDR3 DNA reads as TGTGCCATCAGTGAGTCAAGGCGTGGGGGGACAGGGACCCCGGGAAACACCATATATTTT.

The chain employs TRBV24-1 and TRBJ2-5; 9 bases are a match to TRBD1. This CDR3 has 15 amino acids. V lost 4 bases, J lost 4 bases, and 6 bases stayed unmatched. Germline values: CDR1 KGHDR, CDR2 SFDVKD. The CDR3 loop reads CATSDAQGAGETQYF. Written as DNA, the CDR3 is TGTGCCACCAGTGACGCACAGGGGGCAGGAGAGACCCAGTACTTC.

The genes are TRBV28 and TRBJ1-2; D perhaps matches TRBD1 (6 bases). Germline assignment: CDR1 MDHEN and CDR2 SYDVKM. This CDR3 has 15 residues. Trimming pared 5 bases from V and 5 bases from J, leaving 18 bases between. The DNA of the CDR3 is TGTGCCAGCAGTCGCGGGGCGGAGGGGGGGTATGGCTACACCTTC. Translation: CASSRGAEGGYGYTF.

The table lists this clone with a few counts. The chain couples TRBV27 to TRBJ2-1; D possibly corresponds to TRBD1 (5 bases). Germline values: CDR1 MNHEY, CDR2 SMNVEV (reference sequence). This CDR3 has 15 residues. Between the trimmed V and J ends, which lost 7 bases and 0 bases, there was a span of 13 bases. Written as DNA, the CDR3 is TGTGCCAGCACCCTCAGGGTGGGCTCCTACAATGAGCAGTTCTTC. This encodes CASTLRVGSYNEQFF.

This clone was counted a few times. The chain combines TRBV27 with TRBJ1-5; D perhaps matches TRBD1 (6 bases). The germline V gene has CDR1 MNHEY and CDR2 SMNVEV (reference sequence). The CDR3 totals 17 residues. Trimming took 5 bases from V and 0 from J, leaving 17 bases between them. CDR3 amino acids: CASSTRTGYGSNQPQHF. DNA for the CDR3: TGTGCCAGCAGTACTCGAACAGGGTACGGTAGCAATCAGCCCCAGCATTTT.

The chain employs TRBV6-5 and TRBJ2-3, with TRBD1 identical over 7 bases. V shed 6 bases, J shed 5 bases, and the junction held 8 bases outside the gene matches. Per germline, CDR1 MNHEY and CDR2 SVGAGI. This CDR3 spans 14 amino acids. The CDR3 reads CASSLDRAVDTQYF. The CDR3, as DNA: TGTGCCAGCAGCCTAGACAGGGCCGTAGATACGCAGTATTTT.

This clone appeared once. The V call is TRBV28, the J call TRBJ1-6; a weak D match, TRBD1 (5 bases). Germline V lookup: CDR1 MDHEN, CDR2 SYDVKM. The CDR3 extends over 16 amino acids. Trimming removed 3 bases from V and 5 bases from J, with 14 bases in between. CDR3 sequence (DNA): TGTGCCAGCAGTTTGGGGCAGGGATTAGATAATTCACCCCTCCACTTT. Its protein product is CASSLGQGLDNSPLHF.

This chain links TRBV5-1 with TRBJ1-1, with D hard to call. Germline assignment: CDR1 SGHRS and CDR2 YFSETQ. The V and J ends lost 2 bases and 5 bases respectively, with 13 bases between them. The CDR3 sequence is 14 residues long. The CDR3 DNA follows: TGCGCCAGCAGCTTTAAAAGCGTCGGGACTGAAGCTTTCTTT. It is translated as CASSFKSVGTEAFF.

CDR3 nucleotide sequence: TGTGCCAGCACCGAACTAGCGGGGGGGAACACAGATACGCAGTATTTT. This codes for CASTELAGGNTDTQYF. The chain carries TRBV2 and TRBJ2-3, with TRBD2 identical over 13 bases. CDR1 is SNHLY and CDR2 is FYNNEI in the germline V gene. J gave up 2 bases and V 7 bases, and 6 bases lay outside the gene matches. The CDR3 consists of 16 residues.